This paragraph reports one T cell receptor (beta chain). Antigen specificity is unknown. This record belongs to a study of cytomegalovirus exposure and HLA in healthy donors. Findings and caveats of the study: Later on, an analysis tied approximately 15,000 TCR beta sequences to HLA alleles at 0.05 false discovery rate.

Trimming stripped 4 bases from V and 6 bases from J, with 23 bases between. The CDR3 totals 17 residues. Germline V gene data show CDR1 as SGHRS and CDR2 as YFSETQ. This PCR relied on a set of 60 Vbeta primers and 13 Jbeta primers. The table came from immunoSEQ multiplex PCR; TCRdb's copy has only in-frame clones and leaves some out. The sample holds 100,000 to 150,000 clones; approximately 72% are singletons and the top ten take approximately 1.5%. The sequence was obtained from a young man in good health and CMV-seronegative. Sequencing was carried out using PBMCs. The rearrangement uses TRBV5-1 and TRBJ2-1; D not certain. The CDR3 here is CASSPKTKTDWVNEQFF. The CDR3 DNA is TGCGCCAGCAGCCCGAAAACTAAGACCGACTGGGTCAATGAGCAGTTCTTC.